These 10 T cell receptor beta chains originate from one sample sequenced in a study of CD8+CD57+ T cells in acquired aplastic anemia. CDR3 and TCR beta VDJ profiling relied on genomic DNA as the template. Each CDR3 protein gets one entry after TCRdb re-called the reads with MiXCR. The repertoire holds 300,000 or so distinct CDR3 sequences, with 45% to 65% as singletons. Individuals selected for sequencing had exhibited CD8+CD57+ cell expansion on flow cytometry. Material: sorted CD4+, CD8+, or CD8+CD57+ T cells (not recorded which) from PBMCs. The receptors come from a human donor with aplastic anemia.

Many counts were recorded for this clonotype. The CDR3 region has the DNA TGTGCCAGCAGCTACGGGACTAGCGGGGGAGGTAGGCAAGAGACCCAGTACTTC. Its translation is CASSYGTSGGGRQETQYF. The chain has TRBV7-9 and TRBJ2-5; TRBD2 matches at 14 bases. The germline gives CDR1 SEHNR, CDR2 FQNEAQ (reference sequence). The CDR3 has 18 residues. V was clipped by 4 bases and J by 2 bases; unmatched bases: 9. The full variable domain, its missing parts supplied by reference TRBV7-9 and TRBJ2-5, is DTGVSQNPRHKITKRGQNVTFRCDPISEHNRLYWYRQTLGQGPEFLTYFQNEAQLEKSRLLSDRFSAERPKGSFSTLEIQRTEQGDSAMYLCASSYGTSGGGRQETQYFGPGTRLLVL.

This clonotype was counted ten times or more. The rearrangement uses TRBV15 and TRBJ2-1; TRBD2 is a possible D gene (6 bases). CDR1 and CDR2 (germline): LNHNV, YYDKDF (reference sequence). The CDR3 extends over 18 amino acids. Trimming removed 0 bases at V and 1 base at J, with 16 bases between. Here the CDR3 reads CATSRDWSLRGSYNEQFF. CDR3 nucleotides: TGTGCCACCAGCAGAGATTGGTCCTTGCGGGGTTCCTACAATGAGCAGTTCTTC.

The chain carries TRBV19 and TRBJ1-1; perhaps TRBD1 as D (5 bases). The CDR3 has 14 amino acids. Germline values: CDR1 LNHDA, CDR2 SQIVND (reference sequence). V lost 2 bases and J lost 4, with 11 bases in between. In DNA form, the CDR3 reads TGTGCCAGTAGTATAAACGGGGGTGGCACTGAAGCTTTCTTT. Amino acid sequence: CASSINGGGTEAFF.

The gene calls are TRBV6-6 and TRBJ1-6; TRBD1 agrees at 10 bases. The length of the CDR3 is 14 residues. J was trimmed by 8 bases and V by 5 bases; bases with no gene match: 3. Per the germline V gene, CDR1 is MNHNY and CDR2 is SVGAGI (reference sequence). The CDR3 nucleotides are TGTGCCAGCAGTCCCGGACAGGGGGATTCACCCCTCCACTTT. Translating it yields CASSPGQGDSPLHF.

Remarks on this clonotype: Since a much larger clone is just one base distant, this may be a read error. The chain combines TRBV3-1 with TRBJ1-1, with 10 nucleotides matching TRBD1. The CDR3 is made up of 13 amino acids. Germline CDR1 LGHDT, CDR2 YNNKEL (reference sequence). DNA for the CDR3: TGTGCCCGCAGCCCGGGACAGGGGACTGAAGCTTTCTTT. Amino acids: CARSPGQGTEAFF.

This clonotype was seen only a few times. One base away lies a much larger clone, so this may be a sequencing read error. V is TRBV12-5 and J is TRBJ2-1; D remains ambiguous. Germline V CDR1 and CDR2: LGHNT, FRNRAP. V was pared by 0 bases and J by 16 bases, with 13 bases between. CDR3 length: 12 residues. CDR3 nucleotides: TGTGCTAGTGGTTTGGTCTTGGGCAGCCCTTTCTTC. Translating it yields CASGLVLGSPFF.

The V and J genes are TRBV10-3 and TRBJ2-5, with 9 bases matching TRBD1. With 2 bases clipped from V and 3 bases from J, the junction kept 4 bases outside the gene matches. The CDR3 is 15 residues long. CDR1 is ENHRY, CDR2 SYGVKD, per germline. The CDR3 bases are TGTGCCATCAGTGAGGGCACAGGGGGCGAAGAGACCCAGTACTTC. This translates into CAISEGTGGEETQYF.

In this sample, this clonotype turned up a few times. This rearrangement joins TRBV20-1 to TRBJ1-2; possible D gene TRBD1, 5 bases. Germline V lookup: CDR1 DFQATT, CDR2 SNEGSKA (reference sequence). Trimming shortened V by 3 bases and J by 0 bases, and 14 bases separated the two germline ends. This CDR3 contains 15 residues. The CDR3 DNA sequence: TGCAGTGCTAGTAGGAGGGGACGTACTAACTATGGCTACACCTTC. The encoded protein is CSASRRGRTNYGYTF.

This clonotype was detected a few times. The chain has TRBV7-9 and TRBJ2-2, with D hard to call. The V and J ends lost 1 base and 7 bases respectively, with 7 bases between them. The CDR3 is 13 residues long. CDR1 SEHNR and CDR2 FQNEAQ come from the germline V gene (reference sequence). The CDR3 DNA is TGTGCCAGCAGCTTAGTTTCGGGCGGGGAGCTGTTTTTT. Translated: CASSLVSGGELFF.

The sample holds a few counts of this clonotype. The rearrangement links TRBV20-1 to TRBJ2-7; TRBD2 might be the D (5 bases). Germline CDR1 reads DFQATT; CDR2 reads SNEGSKA (reference sequence). CDR3 size: 13 residues. The V end lost 1 base, the J end lost 0 bases, and 7 bases lay between the germline ends. The CDR3 reads CSARVRDSYEQYF. Here the CDR3 DNA reads TGCAGTGCTAGAGTCCGGGACTCCTACGAGCAGTACTTC.